Sequencing of this TCR beta chain was carried out in a study of Ad26.COV2.S vaccination and SARS-CoV-2 variants. Sequencing was performed with immunoSEQ multiplex PCR; in TCRdb, only in-frame clones are kept and a portion is missing. The table has about 350,000 clones, 88% seen once. Treatment denoted: roughly 19 received Ad26.COV2.S at low or high dose, single or two shots; about five received placebo; per-sample allocation not given. Collection of the samples took place on day 63 after the first injection of vaccine or placebo. V dropped 0 bases and J dropped 7 bases, with 19 bases sitting between them. Per the germline V gene, CDR1 is MGHRA and CDR2 is YSYEKL. The length of the CDR3 is 17 residues.

The source was peripheral blood, collected in a trial of Ad26.COV2.S vaccine versus placebo. This sequence originates from a person between 18 and 65 years old who received the Ad26.COV2.S COVID-19 vaccine or a placebo. V is TRBV4-1 and J is TRBJ1-5, with D possibly being TRBD1 (5 bases). CDR3 DNA sequence: TGCGCCAGCAGCCAAGAAGGCAGGGTTGCCCTCGGGCAGCCCCAGCATTTT. It encodes CASSQEGRVALGQPQHF.